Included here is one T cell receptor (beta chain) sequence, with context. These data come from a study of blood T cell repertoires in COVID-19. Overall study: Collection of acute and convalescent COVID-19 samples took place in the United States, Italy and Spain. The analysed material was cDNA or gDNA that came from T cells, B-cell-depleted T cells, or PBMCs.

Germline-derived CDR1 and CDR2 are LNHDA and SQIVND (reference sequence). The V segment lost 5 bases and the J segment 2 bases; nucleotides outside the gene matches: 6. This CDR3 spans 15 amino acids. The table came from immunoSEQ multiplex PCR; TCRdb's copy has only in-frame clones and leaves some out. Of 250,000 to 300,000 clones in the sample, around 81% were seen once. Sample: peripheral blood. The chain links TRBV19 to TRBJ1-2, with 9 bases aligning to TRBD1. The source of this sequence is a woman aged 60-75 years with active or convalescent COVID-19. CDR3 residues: CASSPIGTGNYGYTF. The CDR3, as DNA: TGTGCCAGTAGTCCCATTGGGACAGGGAACTATGGCTACACCTTC.